This T cell receptor beta chain was profiled in a study of shared clonotypes between healthy human individuals. Findings and limits, study-wide: Relative to memory subsets, naive subsets generally showed larger estimated richness.

Repertoires were generated with immunoSEQ multiplex PCR, while TCRdb's copy carries only in-frame clones and drops some. Of 2 million to 2.5 million clones listed, over 85% are singletons. The study separated CD4+ cells into CD45RA+ naive and CD45RA-negative memory subsets. CDR3 length equals 11 residues. Looked up from germline, CDR1 is SGHVS and CDR2 is FNYEAQ. Between the trimmed V and J ends, which lost 4 bases and 5 bases, there was a span of 6 bases. Regarding this clone: What it recognizes is unknown.

Material: naive CD4+ T cells from PBMCs. Indicated subset: CD45RA+ positively selected. The V gene is TRBV7-6, the J gene TRBJ2-7; D gene unclear. The receptor's source is a man between 18 and 35 years old in good health. Some clones in this sample may be carry-over from other donors' samples. The CDR3 sequence: CASSSANEQYF. CDR3 in DNA: TGTGCCAGCAGCTCCGCTAACGAGCAGTACTTC.